Each of the 11 T cell receptor beta chains below was sequenced from the same sample in a study of blood T cell repertoires in COVID-19. The table came from immunoSEQ multiplex PCR; TCRdb's copy has only in-frame clones and leaves some out. The repertoire holds roughly 53,000 clones, with around 86% as singletons. The sample comprised peripheral blood. The receptor set was obtained from a man aged 80 or over with acute or convalescent COVID-19.

V and J are TRBV18 and TRBJ1-1; TRBD1 might be the D (6 bases). The V end was cut by 6 bases, the J end by 3 bases, with 14 bases between. CDR3 length: 14 residues. Germline V gene data show CDR1 as KGHSH and CDR2 as LQKENI. Here the CDR3 reads CASSQNYRDTEAFF. As DNA, the CDR3 is TGTGCCAGCTCGCAGAATTACAGGGACACTGAAGCTTTCTTT.

This chain uses TRBV11-2 with TRBJ2-3; 8 bases align to TRBD1. The germline V gene encodes CDR1 SGHAT and CDR2 FQNNGV. The V gene end was trimmed by 5 bases and the J gene end by 2 bases; junction bases not matched to a gene: 9. The CDR3 totals 16 residues. This CDR3 is CASSLGTGLVTDTQYF. The CDR3 nucleotides are TGTGCCAGCAGCCTTGGGACAGGACTCGTCACAGATACGCAGTATTTT. The full variable domain, with the rest looked up from reference TRBV11-2 and TRBJ2-3, is EAGVAQSPRYKIIEKRQSVAFWCNPISGHATLYWYQQILGQGPKLLIQFQNNGVVDDSQLPKDRFSAERLKGVDSTLKIQPAKLEDSAVYLCASSLGTGLVTDTQYFGPGTRLTVL.

V is TRBV7-9 and J is TRBJ2-3; D might be TRBD1 (6 bases). CDR1 SEHNR and CDR2 FQNEAQ come from the germline V gene (reference sequence). V was clipped by 1 base and J by 3 bases, with 20 bases between them. The CDR3 sequence is 18 residues long. The CDR3 coding sequence is TGTGCCAGCAGCTTAGGATTGGGGACAATCTTGTGGACAGATACGCAGTATTTT. Its protein is CASSLGLGTILWTDTQYF.

Only one count was recorded for this clone. The rearrangement links TRBV5-8 to TRBJ1-4; D is perhaps TRBD1 (6 bases). The CDR3 consists of 14 residues. CDR1 and CDR2 (germline): SGHTS, YDEGEE. V was trimmed by 4 bases and J by 3 bases, leaving 10 bases between them. The chain's CDR3 is CASSLTGSNEKLFF. The CDR3 DNA reads TGTGCCAGCAGCCTGACAGGATCTAATGAAAAACTGTTTTTT.

This clone has just a few counts. J is TRBJ1-1 and V is TRBV6-5; D is unresolved. Trimming removed 5 bases from V and 0 bases from J, with 13 bases in between. Germline loops: CDR1 MNHEY, CDR2 SVGAGI. The CDR3 is 15 amino acids. CDR3 sequence reads: CASSPRKTMNTEAFF. The CDR3, as DNA: TGTGCCAGCAGTCCCAGAAAGACAATGAACACTGAAGCTTTCTTT.

In its sample, this clone was seen a few times. The chain uses TRBV11-3 and TRBJ2-2, with 9 bases that match TRBD2. Per germline, CDR1 SGHNT and CDR2 YENEEA. Losses at the gene ends were 5 bases for V and 4 bases for J; bases not matched to a gene: 2. This CDR3 has 14 residues. The CDR3 region is CASSPSGATGELFF. The CDR3 DNA is TGTGCCAGCAGCCCTAGCGGGGCCACCGGGGAGCTGTTTTTT. Complete variable domain (other parts from reference TRBV11-3 and TRBJ2-2): EAGVVQSPRYKIIEKKQPVAFWCNPISGHNTLYWYLQNLGQGPELLIRYENEEAVDDSQLPKDRFSAERLKGVDSTLKIQPAELGDSAVYLCASSPSGATGELFFGEGSRLTVL.

The chain is built from TRBV5-5 and TRBJ1-5; TRBD1 matches at 8 bases. This CDR3 comprises 15 residues. Trimming at V came to 4 bases and at J to 6 bases, leaving 9 bases not matched to a gene. Germline assignment: CDR1 SGHKS and CDR2 YYEKEE (reference sequence). The CDR3 DNA sequence: TGTGCCAGCAGCCCGTACGGACAGGGAGGTCAGCCCCAGCATTTT. This gives the protein CASSPYGQGGQPQHF.

The V gene is TRBV15, the J gene TRBJ1-3; D gene uncertain. The V end was cut by 8 bases, the J end by 0 bases, with 11 bases between. Germline loops: CDR1 LNHNV, CDR2 YYDKDF (reference sequence). CDR3 size: 14 residues. CDR3 region: CATQPFSSGNTIYF. The CDR3 bases are TGTGCCACCCAACCCTTTAGCTCTGGAAACACCATATATTTT.

The rearrangement links TRBV10-3 to TRBJ1-1, with 7 bases identical to TRBD1. The CDR3 is made up of 13 amino acids. V trimming: 6 bases; J trimming: 0 bases; junction bases outside the gene matches: 1. CDR1 and CDR2 from the germline V gene are ENHRY and SYGVKD. CDR3 loop: CAIRGQLNTEAFF. For the CDR3, the DNA is TGTGCCATCAGGGGACAGCTGAACACTGAAGCTTTCTTT.

The chain couples TRBV19 to TRBJ1-5; D is unclear. The length of the CDR3 is 14 residues. The V end lost 3 bases, the J end lost 0 bases, and 6 bases lay between the germline ends. Germline V lookup: CDR1 LNHDA, CDR2 SQIVND (reference sequence). As DNA, the CDR3 is TGTGCCAGTAGTATGACGGGTAGCAATCAGCCCCAGCATTTT. This sequence encodes CASSMTGSNQPQHF.

The rearrangement links TRBV7-2 to TRBJ2-4; 7 nucleotides align to TRBD1. J lost 9 bases, V lost 0 bases, and 14 bases had no gene match. This CDR3 region has 17 residues. Germline assignment: CDR1 SGHTA and CDR2 FQGNSA. The CDR3 here is CASSLAPTGTVEGIQYF. The CDR3 coding sequence is TGTGCCAGCAGCTTAGCGCCGACAGGGACGGTTGAAGGCATTCAGTACTTC.